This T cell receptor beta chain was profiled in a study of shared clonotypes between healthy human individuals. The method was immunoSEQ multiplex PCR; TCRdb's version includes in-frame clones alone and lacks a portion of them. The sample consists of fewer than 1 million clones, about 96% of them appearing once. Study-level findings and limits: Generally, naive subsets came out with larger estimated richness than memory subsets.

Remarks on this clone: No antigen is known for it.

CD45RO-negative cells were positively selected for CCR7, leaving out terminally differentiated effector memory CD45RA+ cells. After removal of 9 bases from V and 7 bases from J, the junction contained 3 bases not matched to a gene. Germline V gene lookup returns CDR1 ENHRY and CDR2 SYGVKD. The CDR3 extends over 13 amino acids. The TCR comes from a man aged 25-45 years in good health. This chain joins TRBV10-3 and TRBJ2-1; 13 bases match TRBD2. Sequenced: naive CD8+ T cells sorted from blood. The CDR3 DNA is TGTGCCATGGGGACTAGCGGGAAGAATGAGCAGTTCTTC. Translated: CAMGTSGKNEQFF.